These 12 T cell receptor beta chains originate from one sample sequenced in a study of blood T cells in healthy people across ages. Primers used in a second PCR of about 6 to 11 cycles were a sample-barcoded 5' primer and a J-beta primer mix. TCRdb recomputed calls from the 5' RACE reads with MiXCR, one row per CDR3 protein. The data contain about 830,000 distinct CDR3 sequences, 55% to 65% of them singletons. Sequences were obtained from blood. The receptor set was obtained from a man aged 30 to 39 in good health.

This rearrangement joins TRBV6-2 or TRBV6-3 to TRBJ2-1; D possibly matches TRBD1 or TRBD2 (5 bases each). The J call is uncertain, as TRBJ2-7 better fits the DNA end. Germline V CDR1 and CDR2: MNHEY, SVGEGT. The CDR3 runs to 12 residues. Here the CDR3 DNA reads TGTGCCAGCAGTTACGTGGGGGACGAGCAGTACTTC. Translating it yields CASSYVGDEQYF.

V gene TRBV20-1 combines with J gene TRBJ2-5; 8 nucleotides agree with TRBD2. The length of the CDR3 is 13 residues. With V trimmed by 3 bases and J by 7 bases, 7 bases remained unmatched. The germline V gene encodes CDR1 DFQATT and CDR2 SNEGSKA (reference sequence). CDR3 DNA sequence: TGCAGTGCTAGCCCGGGGGGGGATACGACCCAGTACTTC. Its translation: CSASPGGDTTQYF.

The gene calls are TRBV21-1 and TRBJ2-3; TRBD1 is the table's D call and was not checked against the DNA. TRBV21-1 is a recognized pseudogene. The CDR3 runs 15 residues. CDR3 protein: CASSAPGQGPDTQYF. The CDR3 DNA follows: TGTGCCAGCAGCGCCCCTGGACAGGGGCCAGATACGCAGTATTTT.

In this sample, this clonotype turned up a few times. CDR3 protein: CASSEFGVGREETQYF. The CDR3 nucleotides are TGTGCCAGCAGTGAATTCGGCGTGGGCAGGGAGGAGACCCAGTACTTC. V and J are TRBV25-1 and TRBJ2-5; D assignment may be TRBD1 or TRBD2 (5 bases each). With 1 base removed from V and 5 bases from J, the gap between germline ends came to 17 bases. Germline-derived CDR1 and CDR2 are MGHDK and SYGVNS. CDR3 length: 16 residues.

The rearrangement joins TRBV12-3 or TRBV12-4 to TRBJ2-7; no firm D call. The CDR3 is 14 amino acids. V was clipped by 7 bases and J by 0 bases, with 13 bases between them. The CDR3 coding sequence is TGTGCCAGCATGGGTACGGCCTACTCCTACGAGCAGTACTTC. Amino acids: CASMGTAYSYEQYF.

This clonotype was seen many times. The gene calls are TRBV6-6 and TRBJ1-5; tentatively, D is TRBD1 (5 bases). The CDR3 covers 13 residues. The ends were cut back, 7 bases at V and 2 bases at J, with 9 bases in the middle. Germline V gives CDR1 MNHNY, CDR2 SVGAGI (reference sequence). DNA for the CDR3: TGTGCCAGCACCCTACAGGGCAATCAGCCCCAGCATTTT. Translating it yields CASTLQGNQPQHF.

On this clonotype: A much larger clonotype is one base distant, so this may be a read error. This chain connects TRBV20-1 to TRBJ2-1; tentatively, D is TRBD2 (5 bases). This CDR3 has 15 amino acids. Germline lookup yields CDR1 DFQATT and CDR2 SNEGSKA (reference sequence). V lost 0 bases, J lost 5 bases, and 14 bases lay in between. The CDR3 DNA reads TGCAGTGCTAGAGATCCGGTACGAGCGGACAATGAGCAGTTCTTC. Protein sequence: CSARDPVRADNEQFF.

The chain joins TRBV7-2 to TRBJ2-1; TRBD1 matches at 8 bases. The closer fit of TRBJ2-7 to the DNA end suggests the J call may be wrong. From germline, CDR1 is SGHTA and CDR2 FQGNSA. The CDR3 is 15 residues long. Here the CDR3 reads CASSLDPQGAYEQYF. CDR3 DNA sequence: TGTGCCAGCAGCTTAGACCCCCAGGGGGCGTACGAGCAGTACTTC.

This sequence joins TRBV7-9 and TRBJ2-4, with 8 bases lining up with TRBD1. Germline loops: CDR1 SEHNR, CDR2 FQNEAQ (reference sequence). The CDR3 runs to 15 residues. V shed 2 bases, J shed 5 bases, and the junction held 5 bases outside the gene matches. CDR3 residues: CASSLQGAQENIQYF. In nucleotides, the CDR3 is TGTGCCAGCAGCTTACAGGGGGCCCAAGAAAACATTCAGTACTTC.

The chain uses TRBV2 and TRBJ2-7; D not certain. The J call is uncertain, as TRBJ2-4 better fits the DNA end. The CDR3 extends over 11 amino acids. Germline V gene data show CDR1 as SNHLY and CDR2 as FYNNEI. The CDR3 loop reads CASSLMGIQYF. The DNA for the CDR3 is TGTGCCAGCAGTTTGATGGGCATTCAGTACTTC.

V usage is TRBV28 and J usage is TRBJ2-5; 9 bases match TRBD1. The DNA end lines up better with TRBJ2-7; the J call may be wrong. The CDR3 loop spans 13 amino acids. Germline V gene sequence: CDR1 MDHEN, CDR2 SYDVKM. CDR3 coding DNA: TGTGCCACCGGGACAGGGACCTTCTGCGAGCAGTACTTC. Protein product: CATGTGTFCEQYF.

The chain joins TRBV6-5 to TRBJ1-2, with 10 nucleotides matching TRBD1. There are 15 residues in the CDR3. Losses at the gene ends were 9 bases for V and 2 bases for J; bases not matched to a gene: 9. Germline loops: CDR1 MNHEY, CDR2 SVGAGI. CDR3: CARHPDRGRNYGYTF. In DNA form, the CDR3 reads TGTGCCAGACATCCCGACAGGGGGCGAAACTATGGCTACACCTTC.